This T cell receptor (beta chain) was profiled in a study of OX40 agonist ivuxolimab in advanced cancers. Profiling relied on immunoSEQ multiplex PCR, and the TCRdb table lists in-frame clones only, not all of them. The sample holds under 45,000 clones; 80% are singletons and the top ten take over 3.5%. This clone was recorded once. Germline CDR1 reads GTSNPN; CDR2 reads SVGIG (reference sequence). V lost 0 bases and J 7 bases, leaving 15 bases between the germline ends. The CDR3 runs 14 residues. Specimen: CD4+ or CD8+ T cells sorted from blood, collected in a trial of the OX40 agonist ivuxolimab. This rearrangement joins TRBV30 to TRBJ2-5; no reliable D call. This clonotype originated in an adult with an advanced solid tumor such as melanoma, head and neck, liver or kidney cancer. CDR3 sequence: CAWSVANLVSTQYF. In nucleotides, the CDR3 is TGTGCCTGGAGTGTAGCAAACCTAGTCTCGACCCAGTACTTC.